This T cell receptor beta chain was recovered during a study of OX40 agonist ivuxolimab in advanced cancers. Study information: Participants, 82.7% male, averaged approximately 65 years of age, ranging from 23 to 79. One patient with hepatocellular carcinoma and two with cutaneous melanoma, three in all, had partial responses.

The germline gives CDR1 SEHNR, CDR2 FQNEAQ (reference sequence). V was trimmed by 1 base and J by 7 bases, leaving 10 bases between them. The CDR3 consists of 14 residues. Assay: immunoSEQ multiplex PCR; the TCRdb copy retains only in-frame clones and omits some. The repertoire consists of around 68,000 clones, with roughly 85% occurring once and the leading ten covering 15% to 20%. The sequence derives from an adult with an advanced solid tumor such as melanoma, head and neck, liver or kidney cancer. The V gene is TRBV7-9, the J gene TRBJ2-2; no definite D call. The sequenced sample was CD4+ or CD8+ T cells sorted from blood, obtained in a trial of the OX40 agonist ivuxolimab. CDR3 loop: CASSLVGSDGELFF. CDR3 DNA sequence: TGTGCCAGCAGCTTAGTGGGCTCTGACGGGGAGCTGTTTTTT.